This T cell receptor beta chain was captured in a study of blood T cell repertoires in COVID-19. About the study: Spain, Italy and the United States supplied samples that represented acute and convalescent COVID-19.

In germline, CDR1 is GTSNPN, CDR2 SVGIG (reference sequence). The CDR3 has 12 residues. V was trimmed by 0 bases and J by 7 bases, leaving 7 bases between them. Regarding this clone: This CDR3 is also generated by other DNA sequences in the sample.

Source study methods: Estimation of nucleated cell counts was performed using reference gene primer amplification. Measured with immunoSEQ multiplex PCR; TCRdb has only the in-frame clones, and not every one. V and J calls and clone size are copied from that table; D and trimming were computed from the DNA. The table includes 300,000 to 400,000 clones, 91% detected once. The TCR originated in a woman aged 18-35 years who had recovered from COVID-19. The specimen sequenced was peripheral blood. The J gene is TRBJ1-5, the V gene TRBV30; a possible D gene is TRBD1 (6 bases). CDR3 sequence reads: CAWSVRGQPQHF. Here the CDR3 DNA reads TGTGCCTGGAGTGTCAGGGGACAGCCCCAGCATTTT.